This T cell receptor (beta chain) derives from a study of T cells in Graves' hyperthyroidism and ophthalmopathy (dated 2019 in TCRdb). With regard to the full study: Peripheral blood was sampled at the time of initial diagnosis, prior to any treatment. To identify TCR V-J signatures that set the groups apart, the researchers used a discovery cohort of more than 95 patients, made up of about 44 with Graves' ophthalmopathy and 55 to 65 with stable Graves' hyperthyroidism. An independent validation cohort of fewer than 20 hyperthyroidism patients and 15 or so patients who later progressed to ophthalmopathy tested prospective prediction of ophthalmopathy. The 100 discovery patients were divided at random into training and test sets in a 7:3 ratio. The study also compared thyroid tissue and blood T-cell repertoires from over 5 Graves' hyperthyroidism patients. After blood sampling, hyperthyroidism patients were treated with methimazole at a starting dose of 30 mg daily, and ophthalmopathy patients were treated with high-dose intravenous methylprednisolone. According to the paper, TCR Vbeta CDR3 sequencing was carried out on some 130 peripheral blood samples, which came from fewer than 50 ophthalmopathy, fewer than 80 hyperthyroidism and approximately 17 progressor patients.

What the study reported, not specific to this receptor: No statistical method was used to set the sample size in advance, and investigators knew the group allocation. During validation, the model predicted progression to ophthalmopathy a median of around six months ahead of onset, with around 71% sensitivity and more than 72% specificity. In cross-validation, a model built on a 13 V-J signature told ophthalmopathy apart from stable hyperthyroidism with about 90% sensitivity and around 81% specificity, and in testing the same model reached 80%/75%. Most expanded thyroid clonotypes (frequency above 0.001) were also detected in blood, suggesting blood repertoires may reflect thyroid immune responses.

This clonotype occurred many times. Its target antigen remains unknown. Per-base quality was not reported, and no clone a single base away is much larger than it. In the ophthalmopathy patients, disease was moderately to severely active, with a Clinical Activity Score of 3 or more, a NOSPECS grade of 4 or more, and a duration of less than 3 months. Any patient with an uncontrolled infection, another autoimmune disease, pregnancy or lactation was excluded. Diagnoses relied on clinical symptoms, serum thyroxine and TRAb, thyroid ultrasound and orbital computed tomography. Ficoll-Paque density gradient centrifugation was used to isolate PBMCs from about 10 ml of fresh peripheral blood. Total RNA was extracted with Trizol reagent, and quality was checked on an Agilent 2100 Bioanalyzer. CDR1 is given as MNHNS and CDR2 as SASEGT, both from the germline V gene. V lost 3 bases and J lost 11 bases; the stretch between them is 10 bases long. The CDR3 runs 11 residues from the cysteine to the phenylalanine. Solely the CDR3 DNA is kept, with 33 bases framed from the first base.

The TCR beta CDR3 regions were amplified from the RNA transcripts. The first round of RT-PCR for the TCR CDR3 was performed with the HTBI primer set and the Qiagen OneStep RT-PCR kit. A second multiplex PCR round built the libraries, followed by size selection and purification. Sequencing of the libraries was done on an Illumina HiSeq2000 using paired-end 100 bp reads. Per the authors' processing: SOAPnuke was used to process the raw data, with reads discarded if the reads contained adapters or uncalled bases, had a mean Phred below 15, or lacked an exact constant-primer or identifier match. COPE v1.2.5 was used to merge the high-quality paired reads, and each unique nucleotide sequence was defined as a clonotype. Clonotypes were aligned to IMGT TRBV, TRBD and TRBJ reference segments using MiTCR v1.1. Only V-J combinations with frequency above 0.0001, covering approximately 99% of repertoires, were analysed. A TCS score was defined as the ratio between F50 (clonal expansion) and ExV (chaos), using BLOSUM62-based TCRdist between CDR3 peptides within each V-J. Welch's t-statistics and random forest reduced 514 V-J features to 13, which were used in a naive Bayes classifier (R e1071). The raw public data were reprocessed by TCRdb itself: fastp quality trimming at Q25, MiXCR clonotype calling, in-frame beta chains only. Every entry covers one CDR3 protein and lists the most common genes and DNA from its rows. Clone size and V and J calls follow TCRdb, not the original study. The sample records about 640,000 distinct CDR3 sequences, roughly 20% of which are singletons. Over 30% of the sample belongs to the ten largest clones.

The V and J segments used are TRBV6-1 and TRBJ1-1; tentative D gene TRBD1, with 6 bases matching. Material for sequencing was blood. The TCR comes from a man aged 30 to 45 with Graves' ophthalmopathy. The DNA sequence is as follows: TGTGCCAGCAGTGACAGGGGAGCGGCTTTCTTT. It specifies CASSDRGAAFF.